A selection of T cell receptor beta chains follows, all from one sample in a study of T cell changes during pregnancy in multiple sclerosis. Produced via immunoSEQ multiplex PCR; TCRdb's table is partial and in-frame only. The repertoire has some 70,000 clones, just over 90% of them found once; the top ten carry over 1.3%. The specimen was peripheral blood, collected in the second trimester of pregnancy. These receptors were taken from a female donor in good health, enrolled as a control in a pregnancy study. The CDR3 runs from the conserved cysteine through the conserved F or W. D genes are given only for firm matches. Not all rows give a size; the values are once, few, many and, for expanded clones, a class.

V	D	length	size	J	CDR3	DNA
TRBV7-2	TRBD2	15	NA	TRBJ2-7	CASSSSSGLIYEQYF	TGTGCCAGCAGCTCCTCTAGCGGCCTCATATACGAGCAGTACTTC
TRBV19	TRBD2	15	NA	TRBJ2-1	CASSIIAGDYNEQFF	TGTGCCAGTAGTATCATTGCGGGGGATTACAATGAGCAGTTCTTC
TRBV27	TRBD1	13	NA	TRBJ2-7	CASGTGVSYEQYF	TGTGCCAGCGGGACAGGGGTCTCCTACGAGCAGTACTTC
TRBV7-2	NA	15	NA	TRBJ2-3	CASSLFSGSTDTQYF	TGTGCCAGCAGCTTATTTAGCGGTAGCACAGATACGCAGTATTTT
TRBV7-9	TRBD1	13	once	TRBJ1-2	CASSFGQGYGYTF	TGTGCCAGCAGCTTTGGACAGGGCTATGGCTACACCTTC
TRBV7-9	TRBD1	15	NA	TRBJ1-1	CASKPGQGTRTEAFF	TGTGCCAGCAAACCGGGACAGGGAACGCGGACTGAAGCTTTCTTT
TRBV29-1	TRBD1	13	NA	TRBJ1-2	CSVQGTDNYGYTF	TGCAGCGTACAAGGGACAGATAACTATGGCTACACCTTC
TRBV19	TRBD2	15	NA	TRBJ2-3	CASSIQAGAIDTQYF	TGTGCCAGTAGTATACAAGCGGGGGCTATAGATACGCAGTATTTT
TRBV7-2	NA	14	NA	TRBJ2-1	CASTKDYLYNEQFF	TGTGCCAGCACCAAGGACTACCTATACAATGAGCAGTTCTTC
TRBV2	NA	13	NA	TRBJ1-1	CASSVGGNTEAFF	TGTGCCAGCAGTGTAGGAGGGAACACTGAAGCTTTCTTT
TRBV9	NA	14	NA	TRBJ2-3	CASSVSGFGDTQYF	TGTGCCAGCAGCGTATCGGGTTTCGGGGATACGCAGTATTTT
TRBV6-6	NA	15	NA	TRBJ2-5	CASSYYSGEQETQYF	TGTGCCAGCAGTTACTACTCGGGGGAACAAGAGACCCAGTACTTC
TRBV19	TRBD1	16	NA	TRBJ1-1	CASTDREGFDTGEAFF	TGTGCCAGTACTGACAGGGAAGGGTTCGACACTGGTGAAGCTTTCTTT
TRBV28	TRBD1	12	NA	TRBJ1-1	CASSFWDRGAFF	TGTGCCAGCAGTTTCTGGGACAGAGGTGCTTTCTTT
TRBV28	NA	16	NA	TRBJ1-5	CASSFRGRVGNQPQHF	TGTGCCAGCAGTTTTAGGGGCAGGGTAGGGAATCAGCCCCAGCATTTT
TRBV28	NA	12	NA	TRBJ2-1	CATWRGRDEQFF	TGTGCCACTTGGAGGGGGCGGGATGAGCAGTTCTTC
TRBV25-1	NA	15	NA	TRBJ1-2	CASSEGLGLVYGYTF	TGTGCCAGCAGTGAAGGGCTGGGACTCGTCTATGGCTACACCTTC
TRBV6-6	TRBD1	14	once	TRBJ1-1	CASSSGQGNTEAFF	TGTGCCAGCAGCTCCGGACAGGGGAACACTGAAGCTTTCTTT
TRBV2	TRBD1	15	NA	TRBJ2-7	CASSVDRVLAYEQYF	TGTGCCAGCAGTGTTGACAGGGTACTAGCCTACGAGCAGTACTTC
TRBV11-2	TRBD1	15	NA	TRBJ2-7	CASSFRQGIKNEQYF	TGTGCCAGCAGCTTCCGACAGGGGATTAAGAACGAGCAGTACTTC
TRBV10-1	NA	14	NA	TRBJ2-3	CASSDGGHTDTQYF	TGCGCCAGCAGTGATGGGGGACACACAGATACGCAGTATTTT
TRBV13	TRBD1	16	NA	TRBJ1-5	CASSLAGTGVGQPQHF	TGTGCCAGCAGCTTAGCCGGGACAGGCGTTGGGCAGCCCCAGCATTTT
TRBV6-4	TRBD2	15	NA	TRBJ2-3	CASSEGTSGGDTQYF	TGTGCCAGCAGTGAGGGGACTAGCGGGGGAGATACGCAGTATTTT
TRBV2	TRBD1	16	once	TRBJ1-3	CASRETGALAGNTIYF	TGTGCCAGCAGGGAAACAGGGGCCTTAGCCGGAAACACCATATATTTT
TRBV2	TRBD1	14	NA	TRBJ2-3	CASRGQGITDTQYF	TGTGCCAGCAGGGGACAGGGGATCACAGATACGCAGTATTTT
TRBV5-4	TRBD2	15	NA	TRBJ2-5	CASRAGSGRGETQYF	TGTGCCAGCAGGGCTGGTAGCGGGAGAGGAGAGACCCAGTACTTC
TRBV11-3	NA	15	NA	TRBJ1-3	CASSSYTGSGNTIYF	TGTGCCAGCAGCTCCTATACAGGGTCTGGAAACACCATATATTTT
TRBV7-3	TRBD2	18	NA	TRBJ2-1	CASSFGGSGQTSYNEQFF	TGTGCCAGCAGCTTCGGGGGGAGCGGGCAAACCTCCTACAATGAGCAGTTCTTC
TRBV28	NA	14	NA	TRBJ1-1	CASSPTGVNTEAFF	TGTGCCAGCAGCCCCACGGGGGTAAACACTGAAGCTTTCTTT
TRBV28	TRBD1	16	NA	TRBJ1-5	CASSFWGQGNNQPQHF	TGTGCCAGCAGTTTTTGGGGACAGGGAAACAATCAGCCCCAGCATTTT
TRBV4-1	NA	14	NA	TRBJ2-5	CASSQAGGLETQYF	TGCGCCAGCAGCCAAGCCGGCGGACTGGAGACCCAGTACTTC
TRBV28	TRBD1	14	NA	TRBJ1-5	CASSPGQGNQPQHF	TGTGCCAGCAGCCCTGGACAGGGCAATCAGCCCCAGCATTTT
TRBV21-1	NA	15	NA	TRBJ1-2	CASNSSGGSGYGYTF	TGTGCCAGCAATTCCAGCGGGGGCTCAGGCTATGGCTACACCTTC
TRBV28	NA	12	once	TRBJ1-2	CASSLEGQTYTF	TGTGCCAGCAGTTTAGAGGGACAAACTTACACCTTC
TRBV28	NA	13	NA	TRBJ1-1	CASSFPGASEAFF	TGTGCCAGCAGTTTCCCAGGGGCAAGTGAAGCTTTCTTT
TRBV29-1	NA	14	NA	TRBJ2-1	CSVEWESSYNEQFF	TGCAGCGTTGAATGGGAGAGCTCCTACAATGAGCAGTTCTTC
TRBV28	TRBD1	15	NA	TRBJ2-7	CASSPSRDRGYEQYF	TGTGCCAGCAGTCCCTCCCGGGACAGGGGGTACGAGCAGTACTTC
TRBV5-1	NA	15	NA	TRBJ2-1	CASSLVADYGDEQFF	TGCGCCAGCAGCTTGGTGGCGGACTACGGGGATGAGCAGTTCTTC
TRBV7-9	TRBD2	15	NA	TRBJ2-1	CASRIEREGRNEQFF	TGTGCCAGCAGGATAGAGCGGGAGGGCCGGAATGAGCAGTTCTTC
TRBV28	NA	13	NA	TRBJ2-1	CANPRQVKSEQFF	TGTGCCAACCCGAGACAGGTGAAAAGTGAGCAGTTCTTC
TRBV7-2	NA	16	NA	TRBJ2-2	CASSLTGYTHTGELFF	TGTGCCAGCAGCTTAACAGGGTATACGCACACCGGGGAGCTGTTTTTT
TRBV27	NA	11	NA	TRBJ2-1	CASGPLIEQFF	TGTGCCAGCGGCCCCTTAATTGAGCAGTTCTTC
TRBV19	NA	13	few	TRBJ1-6	CASSRGEYSPLHF	TGTGCCAGTAGTAGGGGAGAGTACTCACCCCTCCACTTT
TRBV7-9	NA	14	NA	TRBJ2-7	CASSLDDRNYEQYF	TGTGCCAGCAGCTTAGATGACAGGAACTACGAGCAGTACTTC
TRBV7-6	NA	15	NA	TRBJ1-3	CASSLEAGIGNTIYF	TGTGCCAGCAGCTTAGAGGCAGGGATTGGAAACACCATATATTTT
TRBV5-6	TRBD2	15	once	TRBJ2-3	CASGIAGSNTDTQYF	TGTGCCAGCGGAATAGCGGGATCCAACACAGATACGCAGTATTTT
TRBV19	NA	14	NA	TRBJ1-2	CASRIEDIAGDYTF	TGTGCCAGTAGAATAGAGGACATAGCTGGAGACTACACCTTC
TRBV28	NA	14	NA	TRBJ1-3	CASSLRRAGNTIYF	TGTGCCAGCAGTTTGAGGAGGGCTGGAAACACCATATATTTT
TRBV28	NA	14	NA	TRBJ1-5	CASSLRGYNQPQHF	TGTGCCAGCAGCCTAAGGGGGTACAATCAGCCCCAGCATTTT
TRBV7-3	NA	14	NA	TRBJ2-1	CASSISGTYNEQFF	TGTGCCAGCAGCATTTCCGGGACCTACAATGAGCAGTTCTTC
TRBV7-9	NA	13	few	TRBJ1-1	CASSYRANTEAFF	TGTGCCAGCAGCTACAGGGCAAACACTGAAGCTTTCTTT
TRBV6-1	NA	12	NA	TRBJ1-5	CASSPRGEPQHF	TGTGCCAGCAGCCCCAGGGGAGAGCCCCAGCATTTT
TRBV5-1	NA	16	NA	TRBJ1-1	CASSLGQGSMNTEAFF	TGCGCCAGCAGCTTGGGGCAGGGGTCGATGAACACTGAAGCTTTCTTT
TRBV27	NA	14	NA	TRBJ2-7	CASTPHGQTYEQYF	TGTGCCAGCACCCCCCACGGACAGACCTACGAGCAGTACTTC
TRBV19	TRBD2	15	NA	TRBJ2-1	CASSPEAGAYNEQFF	TGTGCCAGTAGTCCCGAAGCGGGAGCCTACAATGAGCAGTTCTTC